The rows below give T cell receptor beta chains drawn from one sample of a study of siplizumab effects on memory and regulatory T cells. Clones were read by immunoSEQ multiplex PCR, and TCRdb kept only the in-frame ones, dropping some. This sample has roughly 120,000 clones, with 94% found just once. What was sequenced was non-Treg CD4+ T cells sorted from blood. Receptors originate from a human donor in good health. Both conserved end residues are part of each CDR3. The D gene is left open where the match is weak. Some rows mark clone size as missing; the rest say once, few, many or name a class of expanded clone.

D: .; J: TRBJ2-1; V: TRBV6-5; size: .; CDR3: CASRVGEHEQFF; DNA: TGTGCCAGCAGGGTCGGAGAGCATGAGCAGTTCTTC
D: .; J: TRBJ1-2; V: TRBV5-1; size: .; CDR3: CASSAGGSTYGYTF; DNA: TGCGCCAGCAGCGCGGGGGGCTCGACCTATGGCTACACCTTC
D: TRBD1; J: TRBJ2-7; V: TRBV2; size: once; CDR3: CASSDLGQGYEQYF; DNA: TGTGCCAGCAGTGATCTTGGACAGGGTTACGAGCAGTACTTC
D: .; J: TRBJ2-7; V: TRBV18; size: .; CDR3: CASSPGSSYEQYF; DNA: TGTGCCAGCTCACCCGGGAGCTCCTACGAGCAGTACTTC
D: .; J: TRBJ1-2; V: TRBV2; size: .; CDR3: CASVKDSQIPYGYTF; DNA: TGTGCCAGCGTCAAGGACAGCCAAATACCTTATGGCTACACCTTC
D: TRBD1; J: TRBJ1-2; V: TRBV5-5; size: .; CDR3: CASSLGVRGDGYTF; DNA: TGTGCCAGCAGCTTGGGTGTCAGGGGGGATGGCTACACCTTC
D: .; J: TRBJ1-1; V: TRBV27; size: .; CDR3: CASSRGEVTRTEAFF; DNA: TGTGCCAGCAGTAGGGGAGAAGTAACGAGAACTGAAGCTTTCTTT
D: .; J: TRBJ2-7; V: TRBV7-8; size: .; CDR3: CASSLDLPTPYEQYF; DNA: TGTGCCAGCAGCTTAGACTTACCTACCCCCTACGAGCAGTACTTC
D: TRBD1; J: TRBJ1-2; V: TRBV19; size: .; CDR3: CASSRGQGAYGYTF; DNA: TGTGCCAGTAGTAGGGGACAGGGAGCCTATGGCTACACCTTC
D: .; J: TRBJ2-5; V: TRBV2; size: .; CDR3: CASRLDTTQETQYF; DNA: TGTGCCAGCAGATTAGACACAACTCAAGAGACCCAGTACTTC
D: .; J: TRBJ2-1; V: TRBV28; size: .; CDR3: CASSFPLLPEQFF; DNA: TGTGCCAGCAGTTTCCCCCTGCTGCCTGAGCAGTTCTTC
D: TRBD1; J: TRBJ2-7; V: TRBV19; size: few; CDR3: CASSSQGDSYEQYF; DNA: TGTGCCAGTAGTTCACAGGGGGACTCCTACGAGCAGTACTTC
D: .; J: TRBJ1-1; V: TRBV18; size: .; CDR3: CASSPQGEAFF; DNA: TGTGCCAGCTCACCGCAGGGCGAAGCTTTCTTT
D: TRBD1; J: TRBJ2-7; V: TRBV6-5; size: .; CDR3: CAVTGQGFYEQYF; DNA: TGTGCCGTCACGGGACAGGGGTTCTACGAGCAGTACTTC
D: .; J: TRBJ1-2; V: TRBV29-1; size: .; CDR3: CSVEVQPNYGYTF; DNA: TGCAGCGTTGAAGTACAGCCAAACTATGGCTACACCTTC
D: TRBD2; J: TRBJ2-3; V: TRBV7-9; size: .; CDR3: CASSLGSSGMGAADTQYF; DNA: TGTGCCAGCAGCTTAGGGTCTAGCGGGATGGGAGCGGCAGATACGCAGTATTTT
D: TRBD1; J: TRBJ2-7; V: TRBV6-5; size: .; CDR3: CASSISGTGGFEQYF; DNA: TGTGCCAGCAGCATATCCGGGACAGGGGGATTTGAGCAGTACTTC
D: .; J: TRBJ2-1; V: TRBV7-9; size: .; CDR3: CASSPLGATYNEQFF; DNA: TGTGCCAGCAGCCCTTTAGGGGCCACGTACAATGAGCAGTTCTTC
D: .; J: TRBJ2-2; V: TRBV11-2; size: .; CDR3: CASSLWGADTGELFF; DNA: TGTGCCAGCAGTCTTTGGGGGGCGGACACCGGGGAGCTGTTTTTT
D: .; J: TRBJ2-3; V: TRBV28; size: .; CDR3: CASSGTPLTHTQYF; DNA: TGTGCCAGCTCCGGGACCCCCTTGACACATACGCAGTATTTT
D: .; J: TRBJ1-3; V: TRBV6-1; size: .; CDR3: CASSDPGRGAGTIYF; DNA: TGTGCCAGCAGTGACCCGGGACGCGGTGCTGGCACCATATATTTT
D: TRBD2; J: TRBJ2-7; V: TRBV6-1; size: once; CDR3: CASTGGHVSYEQYF; DNA: TGTGCCAGCACGGGGGGGCACGTTTCCTACGAGCAGTACTTC
D: .; J: TRBJ1-2; V: TRBV5-6; size: .; CDR3: CAAGRTSNYGYTF; DNA: TGTGCCGCCGGAAGGACCTCTAACTATGGCTACACCTTC
D: TRBD1; J: TRBJ2-5; V: TRBV5-6; size: .; CDR3: CASSWDRGQTQYF; DNA: TGTGCCAGCAGCTGGGACAGGGGTCAGACCCAGTACTTC
D: .; J: TRBJ1-4; V: TRBV9; size: .; CDR3: CASSDGLGLNEKLFF; DNA: TGTGCCAGCAGCGACGGTTTGGGTCTTAATGAAAAACTGTTTTTT
D: TRBD1; J: TRBJ2-7; V: TRBV18; size: .; CDR3: CASSQGTVLYEQYF; DNA: TGTGCCAGCTCACAAGGGACAGTGCTTTACGAGCAGTACTTC
D: .; J: TRBJ1-2; V: TRBV7-9; size: .; CDR3: CASSLEQYGYGYTF; DNA: TGTGCCAGCAGCTTAGAACAGTACGGCTATGGCTACACCTTC
D: .; J: TRBJ1-5; V: TRBV6-6; size: .; CDR3: CASFSSSLGSNQPQHF; DNA: TGTGCCAGCTTCTCCTCTTCACTGGGCAGCAATCAGCCCCAGCATTTT
D: TRBD2; J: TRBJ2-7; V: TRBV2; size: .; CDR3: CASSLFSGRDEQYF; DNA: TGTGCCAGCAGCCTATTCAGCGGGAGGGACGAGCAGTACTTC
D: .; J: TRBJ1-2; V: TRBV7-8; size: .; CDR3: CASSLGDARGYTF; DNA: TGTGCCAGCAGCTTAGGGGACGCCCGTGGCTACACCTTC
D: TRBD1; J: TRBJ1-4; V: TRBV5-3; size: .; CDR3: CARSTRDRGPPTNEKLFF; DNA: TGTGCCAGAAGCACCCGGGACAGGGGGCCCCCTACTAATGAAAAACTGTTTTTT
D: .; J: TRBJ2-3; V: TRBV18; size: .; CDR3: CASSPGRLDTQYF; DNA: TGTGCCAGCTCACCCGGCAGACTAGATACGCAGTATTTT
D: .; J: TRBJ1-3; V: TRBV28; size: .; CDR3: CASRGTGGSGNTIYF; DNA: TGTGCCAGCAGAGGAACTGGCGGTTCTGGAAACACCATATATTTT
D: .; J: TRBJ2-7; V: TRBV6-5; size: .; CDR3: CASTYWAQGEQYF; DNA: TGTGCCAGCACCTACTGGGCCCAAGGCGAGCAGTACTTC
D: .; J: TRBJ1-1; V: TRBV5-1; size: .; CDR3: CASSSDGAGTEAFF; DNA: TGCGCCAGCAGCTCGGACGGAGCCGGCACTGAAGCTTTCTTT
D: .; J: TRBJ2-4; V: TRBV29-1; size: .; CDR3: CSVLEGTMGNIQYF; DNA: TGCAGCGTCCTAGAGGGGACAATGGGGAACATTCAGTACTTC
D: .; J: TRBJ2-7; V: TRBV2; size: .; CDR3: CASRKDGGQEQYF; DNA: TGTGCCAGCAGAAAAGACGGGGGCCAAGAGCAGTACTTC
D: TRBD1; J: TRBJ1-1; V: TRBV10-2; size: .; CDR3: CASNSGGTEAFF; DNA: TGCGCCAGCAATTCAGGGGGGACTGAAGCTTTCTTT
D: .; J: TRBJ2-7; V: TRBV11-2; size: .; CDR3: CASTYWESSYEQYF; DNA: TGTGCCAGCACCTATTGGGAATCCTCCTACGAGCAGTACTTC
D: .; J: TRBJ1-2; V: TRBV2; size: .; CDR3: CARSLGASYGYTF; DNA: TGTGCCAGATCGCTCGGTGCGAGCTATGGCTACACCTTC